This T cell receptor (beta chain) stems from a study of T cells in Graves' hyperthyroidism and ophthalmopathy. Study as a whole: The initial diagnosis was the point when peripheral blood was collected, ahead of any treatment.

The CDR3 loop spans 13 amino acids. Trimming took 1 base from V and 10 from J, leaving 11 bases between them. Per the germline V gene, CDR1 is LGHDT and CDR2 is YNNKEL (reference sequence). This clonotype has just a few counts. Its specificity is unknown. Given a much more abundant clone one base away, this may be a read error. Points from the study as a whole: Also found in blood were most expanded thyroid clonotypes above 0.001.

Uncontrolled infection, other autoimmune disease, pregnancy or lactation excluded patients. The PBMCs had their origin in roughly 10 ml of fresh peripheral blood. RNA transcripts served as the template for amplifying TCR beta CDR3 regions. The TCR CDR3 first-round RT-PCR relied on the HTBI primer set. One entry per CDR3 protein, called by TCRdb with MiXCR from the multiplex PCR reads. The sample holds some 300,000 distinct CDR3 sequences, approximately 15% seen once. The sequence was collected from a man aged 30 to 45 with Graves' hyperthyroidism. The chain carries TRBV3-1 and TRBJ2-1; D is unclear. The sample consisted of blood. CDR3 region: CASSQGTINEQFF. The CDR3 DNA follows: TGTGCCAGCAGCCAAGGCACTATCAACGAGCAGTTCTTC.